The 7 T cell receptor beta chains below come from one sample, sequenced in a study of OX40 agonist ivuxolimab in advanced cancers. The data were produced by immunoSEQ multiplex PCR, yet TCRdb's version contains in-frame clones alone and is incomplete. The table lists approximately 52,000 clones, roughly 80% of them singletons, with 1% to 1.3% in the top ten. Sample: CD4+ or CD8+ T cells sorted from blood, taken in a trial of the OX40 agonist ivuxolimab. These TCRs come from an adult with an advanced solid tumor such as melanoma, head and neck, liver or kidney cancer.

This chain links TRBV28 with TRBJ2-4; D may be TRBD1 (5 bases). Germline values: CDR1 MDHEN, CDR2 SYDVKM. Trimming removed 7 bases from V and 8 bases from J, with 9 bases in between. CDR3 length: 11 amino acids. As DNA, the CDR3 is TGTGCCAGCAAAGGGGTGGACATTCAGTACTTC. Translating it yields CASKGVDIQYF.

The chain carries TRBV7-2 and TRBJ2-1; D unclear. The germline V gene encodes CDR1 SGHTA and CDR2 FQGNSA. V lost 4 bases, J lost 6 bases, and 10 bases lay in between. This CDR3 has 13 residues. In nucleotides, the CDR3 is TGTGCCAGCAGCTGGAACCCTCGCAATGAGCAGTTCTTC. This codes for CASSWNPRNEQFF.

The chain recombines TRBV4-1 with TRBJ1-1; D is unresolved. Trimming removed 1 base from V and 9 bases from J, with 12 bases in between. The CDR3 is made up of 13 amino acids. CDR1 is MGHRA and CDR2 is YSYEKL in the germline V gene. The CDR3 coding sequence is TGCGCCAGCAGCCAAGGTGTAGTGGGGAAAGCTTTCTTT. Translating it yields CASSQGVVGKAFF.

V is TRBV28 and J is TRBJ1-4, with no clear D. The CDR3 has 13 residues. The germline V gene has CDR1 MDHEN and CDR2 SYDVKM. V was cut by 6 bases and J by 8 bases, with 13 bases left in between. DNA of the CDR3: TGTGCCAGCAGCAATCCGCGGTTAGAAAAACTGTTTTTT. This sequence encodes CASSNPRLEKLFF.

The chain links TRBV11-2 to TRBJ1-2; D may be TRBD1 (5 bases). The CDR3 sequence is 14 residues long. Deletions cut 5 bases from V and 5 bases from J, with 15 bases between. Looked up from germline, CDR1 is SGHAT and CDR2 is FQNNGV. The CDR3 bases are TGTGCCAGCAGCCTCCTGGGGCCTGGGTATGGCTACACCTTC. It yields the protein CASSLLGPGYGYTF.

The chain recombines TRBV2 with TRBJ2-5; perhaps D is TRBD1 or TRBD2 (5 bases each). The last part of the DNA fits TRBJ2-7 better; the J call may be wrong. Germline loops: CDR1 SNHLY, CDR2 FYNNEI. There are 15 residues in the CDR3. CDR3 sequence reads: CASSVGDGRPYEQYF. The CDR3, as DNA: TGTGCCAGCAGTGTCGGGGACGGTCGGCCCTACGAGCAGTACTTC.

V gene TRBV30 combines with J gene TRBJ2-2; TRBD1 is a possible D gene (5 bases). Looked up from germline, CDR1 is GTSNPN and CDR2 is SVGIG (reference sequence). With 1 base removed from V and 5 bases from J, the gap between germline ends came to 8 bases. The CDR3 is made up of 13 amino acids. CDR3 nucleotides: TGTGCCTGGAGTGAGACAGCGACCGGGGAGCTGTTTTTT. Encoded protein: CAWSETATGELFF.